The 2 T cell receptor beta chains reported below all come from one sample, sequenced in a study of T cells in Graves' hyperthyroidism and ophthalmopathy. RNA transcripts provided the source from which TCR beta CDR3 regions were amplified. In the first-round RT-PCR of the TCR CDR3, the HTBI primer set was used. From the multiplex PCR reads, TCRdb called clonotypes with MiXCR, one entry per CDR3 protein. This sample has a few hundred thousand distinct CDR3 sequences, with 21% found just once. The sequenced sample was blood. The receptors here all came from a woman in her fifties or sixties with Graves' hyperthyroidism.

The table lists this clonotype with many counts. The chain has TRBV11-2 and TRBJ2-1, with D perhaps TRBD2 (6 bases). V was pared by 7 bases and J by 10 bases, with 23 bases between. The length of the CDR3 is 15 residues. Germline values: CDR1 SGHAT, CDR2 FQNNGV. The CDR3 loop is CASTRGGLGSQEQFF. The CDR3 region has the DNA TGTGCCAGCACCCGTGGGGGACTCGGCTCCCAGGAGCAGTTCTTC.

This clonotype has more than one count but fewer than ten. This chain links TRBV19 with TRBJ2-1; D remains unclear. The V end lost 2 bases, the J end lost 4 bases, and 3 bases lay between the germline ends. CDR3 size: 12 residues. The germline V gene has CDR1 LNHDA and CDR2 SQIVND (reference sequence). Here the CDR3 DNA reads TGTGCCAGTAGTATAAGATACAATGAGCAGTTCTTC. Its protein is CASSIRYNEQFF.